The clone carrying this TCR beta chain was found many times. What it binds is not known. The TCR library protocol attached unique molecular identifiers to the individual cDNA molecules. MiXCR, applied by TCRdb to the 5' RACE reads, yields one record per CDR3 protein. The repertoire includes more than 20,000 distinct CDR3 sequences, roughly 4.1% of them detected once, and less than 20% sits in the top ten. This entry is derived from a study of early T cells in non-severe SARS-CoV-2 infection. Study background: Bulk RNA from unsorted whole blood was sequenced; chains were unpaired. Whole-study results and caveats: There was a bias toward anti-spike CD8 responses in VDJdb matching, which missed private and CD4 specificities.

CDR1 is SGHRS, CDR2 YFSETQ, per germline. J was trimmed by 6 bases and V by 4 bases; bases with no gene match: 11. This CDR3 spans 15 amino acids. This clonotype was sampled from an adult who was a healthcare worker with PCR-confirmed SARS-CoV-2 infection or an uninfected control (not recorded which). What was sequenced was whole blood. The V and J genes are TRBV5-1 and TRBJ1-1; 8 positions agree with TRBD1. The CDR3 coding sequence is TGCGCCAGCAGCGTGGGGACAGGCCAATTCGCTGAAGCTTTCTTT. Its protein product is CASSVGTGQFAEAFF.